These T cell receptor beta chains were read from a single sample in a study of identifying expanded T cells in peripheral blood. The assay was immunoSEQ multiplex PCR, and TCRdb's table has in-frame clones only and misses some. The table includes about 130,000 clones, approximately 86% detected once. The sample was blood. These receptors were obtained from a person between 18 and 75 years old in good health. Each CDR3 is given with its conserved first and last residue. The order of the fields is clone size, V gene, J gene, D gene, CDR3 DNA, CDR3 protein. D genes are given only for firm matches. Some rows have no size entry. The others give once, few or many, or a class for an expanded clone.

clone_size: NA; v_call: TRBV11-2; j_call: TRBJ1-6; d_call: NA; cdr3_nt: TGTGCCAGCAGCTACGAGAGTAAAAATTCACCCCTCCACTTT; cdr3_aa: CASSYESKNSPLHF
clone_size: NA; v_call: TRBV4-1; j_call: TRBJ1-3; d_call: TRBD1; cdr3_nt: TGCGCCAGCAGCCAAGATGGGGCCGGACAGGTTGGGGGCACCATATATTTT; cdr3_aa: CASSQDGAGQVGGTIYF
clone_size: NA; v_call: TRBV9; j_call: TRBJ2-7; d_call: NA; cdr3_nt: TGTGCCAGCAGCCCAAGCTCGGGGCAGGGAGTCGAGCAGTACTTC; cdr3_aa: CASSPSSGQGVEQYF
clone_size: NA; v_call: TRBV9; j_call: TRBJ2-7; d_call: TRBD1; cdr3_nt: TGTGCCAGCAGCGTATCCCAGACAGGGGGCTACGAGCAGTACTTC; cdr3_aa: CASSVSQTGGYEQYF
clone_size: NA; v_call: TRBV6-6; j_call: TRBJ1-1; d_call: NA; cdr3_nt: TGTGCCAGCAGCCTATTATTGAACACTGAAGCTTTCTTT; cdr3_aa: CASSLLLNTEAFF
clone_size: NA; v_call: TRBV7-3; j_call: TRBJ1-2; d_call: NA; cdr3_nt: TGTGCCAGCAGCTCACTGCTTACGGGAAGCGAAGGCTACACCTTC; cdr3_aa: CASSSLLTGSEGYTF
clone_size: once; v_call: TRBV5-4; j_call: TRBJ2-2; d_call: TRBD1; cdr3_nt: TGTGCCAGCAGCACCGGACAGGTCGGCTTAACCGGGGAGCTGTTTTTT; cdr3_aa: CASSTGQVGLTGELFF
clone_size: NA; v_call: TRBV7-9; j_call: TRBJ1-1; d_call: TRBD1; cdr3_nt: TGTGCCAGCAGCCACGGGACAGAGAACACTGAAGCTTTCTTT; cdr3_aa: CASSHGTENTEAFF
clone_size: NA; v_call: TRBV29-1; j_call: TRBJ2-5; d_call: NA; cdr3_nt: TGCAGCGTTGACCCTCTGGGAGAGACCCAGTACTTC; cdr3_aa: CSVDPLGETQYF
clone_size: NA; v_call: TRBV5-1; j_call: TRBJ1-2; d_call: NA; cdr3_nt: TGCGCCAGCAGCTGGGGTATGGTAGGAGGCTATGGCTACACCTTC; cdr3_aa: CASSWGMVGGYGYTF
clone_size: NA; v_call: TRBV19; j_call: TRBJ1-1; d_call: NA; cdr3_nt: TGTGCCAGTATCCCAATCGGGACATCGAACACTGAAGCTTTCTTT; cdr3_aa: CASIPIGTSNTEAFF
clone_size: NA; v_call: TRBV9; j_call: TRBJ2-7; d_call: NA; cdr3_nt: TGTGCCAGCAGCCCAACAAGGAATTACGAGCAGTACTTC; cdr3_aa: CASSPTRNYEQYF
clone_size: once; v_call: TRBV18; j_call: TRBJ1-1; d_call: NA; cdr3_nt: TGTGCCAGCTCCCCGGGGGGGGGCGACACTGAAGCTTTCTTT; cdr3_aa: CASSPGGGDTEAFF
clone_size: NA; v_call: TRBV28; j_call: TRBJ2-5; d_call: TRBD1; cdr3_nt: TGTGCCAGCAGTCCGAATGGACAGGGGTCAGAGACCCAGTACTTC; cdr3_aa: CASSPNGQGSETQYF
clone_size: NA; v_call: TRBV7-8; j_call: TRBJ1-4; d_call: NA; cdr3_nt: TGTGCCAGCAGCTTAATGGAAGGTGAAAAACTGTTTTTT; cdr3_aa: CASSLMEGEKLFF
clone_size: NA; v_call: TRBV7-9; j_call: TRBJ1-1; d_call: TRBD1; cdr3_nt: TGTGCCTGTAGGCGGCAGGGGGGCACTGAAGCTTTCTTT; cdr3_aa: CACRRQGGTEAFF
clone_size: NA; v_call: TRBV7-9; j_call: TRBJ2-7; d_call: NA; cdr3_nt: TGTGCCAGCAGCTTTACAGGGCAGCCATCCTACGAGCAGTACTTC; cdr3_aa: CASSFTGQPSYEQYF
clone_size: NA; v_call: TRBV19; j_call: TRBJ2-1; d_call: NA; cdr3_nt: TGTGCCAGTAGTATAGATGGCGGGATGCCCTACAATGAGCAGTTCTTC; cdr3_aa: CASSIDGGMPYNEQFF
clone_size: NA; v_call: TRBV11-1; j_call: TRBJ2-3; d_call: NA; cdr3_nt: TGTGCCAGCAGCTTCAGGCGCCCAGATACGCAGTATTTT; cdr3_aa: CASSFRRPDTQYF
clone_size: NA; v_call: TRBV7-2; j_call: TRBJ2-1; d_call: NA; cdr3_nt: TGTGCCAGCAGCTTGGGAGGGGGGACCTACAATGAGCAGTTCTTC; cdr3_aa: CASSLGGGTYNEQFF
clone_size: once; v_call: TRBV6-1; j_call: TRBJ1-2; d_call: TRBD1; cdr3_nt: TGTGCCAGCAGTGGACAGGGGGCAGATGGCTACACCTTC; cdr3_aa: CASSGQGADGYTF
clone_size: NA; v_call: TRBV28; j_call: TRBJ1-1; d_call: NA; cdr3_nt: TGTGCCAGCAGATCGGGCGGGACTGAAGCTTTCTTT; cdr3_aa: CASRSGGTEAFF
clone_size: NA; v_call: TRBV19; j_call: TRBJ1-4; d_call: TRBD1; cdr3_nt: TGTGCCAGTATGACGGACAGGACCGAAAAACTGTTTTTT; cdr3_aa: CASMTDRTEKLFF
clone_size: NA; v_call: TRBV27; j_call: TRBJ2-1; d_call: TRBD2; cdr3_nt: TGTGCCAGCGGGGTAGAGGGAGGGGATTACGCGGGGAATGAGCAGTTCTTC; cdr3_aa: CASGVEGGDYAGNEQFF
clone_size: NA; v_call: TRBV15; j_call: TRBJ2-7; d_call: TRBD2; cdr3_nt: TGTGCCACCAGCAGAGAACCCGGGGGACTAGCCTACGAGCAGTACTTC; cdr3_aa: CATSREPGGLAYEQYF
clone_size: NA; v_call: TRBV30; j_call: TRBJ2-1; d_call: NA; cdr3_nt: TGTGCCTGGAGTGTACTACGTGGAGATGAGCAGTTCTTC; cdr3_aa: CAWSVLRGDEQFF
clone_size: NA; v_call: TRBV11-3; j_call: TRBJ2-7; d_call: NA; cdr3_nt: TGTGCCAGCAGCTTAGTAGGCGAAGGTAACGAGCAGTACTTC; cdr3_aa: CASSLVGEGNEQYF
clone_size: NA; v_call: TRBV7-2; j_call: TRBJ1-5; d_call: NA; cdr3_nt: TGTGCCAGCAGCCCAGCGGCAGTTAGCAATCAGCCCCAGCATTTT; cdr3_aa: CASSPAAVSNQPQHF
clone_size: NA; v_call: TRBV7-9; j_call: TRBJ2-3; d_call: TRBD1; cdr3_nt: TGTGCCAGCAGCTCAGCGGACAGGGGACCGTATACGCAGTATTTT; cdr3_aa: CASSSADRGPYTQYF
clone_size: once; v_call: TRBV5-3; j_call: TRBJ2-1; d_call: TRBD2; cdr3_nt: TGTGCCAGAAGCTCGTCGGGGACTAGCTTAAATGAGCAGTTCTTC; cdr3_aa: CARSSSGTSLNEQFF
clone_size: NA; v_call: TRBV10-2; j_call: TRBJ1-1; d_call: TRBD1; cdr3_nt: TGCGCCAGCGGACAGGGGGCAGGAACTGAAGCTTTCTTT; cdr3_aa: CASGQGAGTEAFF
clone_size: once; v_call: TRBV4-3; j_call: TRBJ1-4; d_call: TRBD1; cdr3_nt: TGCGCCAGCAGCCAGAGTCCTGCGGGGACAGGGCGAGAAAAACTGTTTTTT; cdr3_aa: CASSQSPAGTGREKLFF
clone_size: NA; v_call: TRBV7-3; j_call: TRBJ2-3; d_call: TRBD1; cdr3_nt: TGTGCCAGCAGCTCCCGACAGGGGGCAGATACGCAGTATTTT; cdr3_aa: CASSSRQGADTQYF
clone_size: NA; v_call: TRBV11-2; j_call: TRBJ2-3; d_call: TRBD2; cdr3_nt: TGTGCCAGCAGCTTAGAACCTAGCGGGAGCGCAGATACGCAGTATTTT; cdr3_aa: CASSLEPSGSADTQYF
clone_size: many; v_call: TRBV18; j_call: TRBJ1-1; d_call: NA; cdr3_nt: TGTGCCAGCTCACCATATCGGGACGGGAACACTGAAGCTTTCTTT; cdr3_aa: CASSPYRDGNTEAFF
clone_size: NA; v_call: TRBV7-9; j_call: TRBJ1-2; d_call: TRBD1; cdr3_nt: TGTGCCAGCAGCCAAATTCGGACAGGGGGTGACTATGGCTACACTTTC; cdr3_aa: CASSQIRTGGDYGYTF
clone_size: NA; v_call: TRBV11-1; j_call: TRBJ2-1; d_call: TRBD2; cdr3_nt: TGTGCCAGCAGTCATCTAGCGGAGTCCTACAATGAGCAGTTCTTC; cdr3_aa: CASSHLAESYNEQFF
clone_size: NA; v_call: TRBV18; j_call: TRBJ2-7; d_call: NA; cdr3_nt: TGTGCCAGCTCACCCGGGACCATTCCTTACGAGCAGTACTTC; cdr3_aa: CASSPGTIPYEQYF
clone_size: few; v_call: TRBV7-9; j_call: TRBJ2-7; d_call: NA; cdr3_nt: TGTGCCAGCAGCTTAGTCCCCTCCTACGAGCAGTACTTC; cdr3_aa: CASSLVPSYEQYF
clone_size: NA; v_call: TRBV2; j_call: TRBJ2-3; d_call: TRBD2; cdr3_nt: TGTGCCAGCAGTGAATCCGGGACTAGCGCGCAGTATTTT; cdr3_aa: CASSESGTSAQYF
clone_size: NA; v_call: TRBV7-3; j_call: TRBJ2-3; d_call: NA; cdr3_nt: TGTGCCAGCAGCTTAAGCTCCAGGATTAGCACAGATACGCAGTATTTT; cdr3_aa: CASSLSSRISTDTQYF
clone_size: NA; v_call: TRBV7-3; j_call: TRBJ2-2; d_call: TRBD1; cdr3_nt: TGTGCCAGCAGCCTCACCGGGACAGGGGCCACCGGGGAGCTGTTTTTT; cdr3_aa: CASSLTGTGATGELFF
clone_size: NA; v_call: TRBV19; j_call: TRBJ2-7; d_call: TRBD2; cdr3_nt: TGTGCCAGTAGTATGGGCGGGAGGGCCCAAGGCGAGCAGTACTTC; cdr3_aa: CASSMGGRAQGEQYF
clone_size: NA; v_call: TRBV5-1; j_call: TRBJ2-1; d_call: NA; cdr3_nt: TGCGCCAGCAGCTTGGCCGGGACGGGAGTTCGTCCGTTCTTC; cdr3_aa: CASSLAGTGVRPFF
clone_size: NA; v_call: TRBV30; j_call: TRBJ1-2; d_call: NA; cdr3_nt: TGTGCCTCCGGGGTTGACTATGGCTACACCTTC; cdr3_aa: CASGVDYGYTF
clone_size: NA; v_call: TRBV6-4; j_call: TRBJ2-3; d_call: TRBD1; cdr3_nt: TGTGCCAGCAGTGAGCAGGGGGCGGACACAGATACGCAGTATTTT; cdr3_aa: CASSEQGADTDTQYF
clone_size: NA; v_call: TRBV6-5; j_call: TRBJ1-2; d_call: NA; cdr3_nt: TGTGCCAGCAGTTACCAGGGGAACGCTAACTATGGCTACACCTTC; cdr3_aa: CASSYQGNANYGYTF
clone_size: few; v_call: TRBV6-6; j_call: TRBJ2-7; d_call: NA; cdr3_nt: TGTGCCAGCAGCCCTAGGCCATCCAGGGAAGGCGAGCAGTACTTC; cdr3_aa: CASSPRPSREGEQYF
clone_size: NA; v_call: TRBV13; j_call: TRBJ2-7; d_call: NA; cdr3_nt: TGTGCCAGCAGCTTAGGGTTGGCAGCCGAGCAGTACTTC; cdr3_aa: CASSLGLAAEQYF
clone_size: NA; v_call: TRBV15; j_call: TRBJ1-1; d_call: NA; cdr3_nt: TGTGCCACCGACGAGGGACGGTCCGACACTGAAGCTTTCTTT; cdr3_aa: CATDEGRSDTEAFF
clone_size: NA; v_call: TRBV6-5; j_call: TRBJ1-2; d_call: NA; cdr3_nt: TGTGCCAGCAGTTACCTCGGGAGAGATGGCTACACCTTC; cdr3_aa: CASSYLGRDGYTF